This TCR beta chain was sequenced for a study of blood T cell repertoires in COVID-19. The CDR3 runs to 13 residues. The J segment lost 7 bases and the V segment lost 2 bases, leaving 5 bases of the junction unmatched. Germline V CDR1 and CDR2: SGHTA, FQGNSA. Sequencing used immunoSEQ multiplex PCR; TCRdb keeps in-frame clones, though not all of them. The table records about 73,000 clones, roughly 80% of them present only once. The receptor comes from a woman in her sixties or seventies with acute or convalescent COVID-19. The sequenced material came from peripheral blood. V usage is TRBV7-2 and J usage is TRBJ2-7, with 7 bases matching TRBD2. CDR3 nucleotide sequence: TGTGCCAGCAGCTTATTGAGGGAGGGGGAGCAGTACTTC. Protein product: CASSLLREGEQYF. The complete variable domain, with remaining parts taken from reference TRBV7-2 and TRBJ2-7, reads GAGVSQSPSNKVTEKGKDVELRCDPISGHTALYWYRQSLGQGLEFLIYFQGNSAPDKSGLPSDRFSAERTGGSVSTLTIQRTQQEDSAVYLCASSLLREGEQYFGPGTRLTVT.